The 19 T cell receptor beta chains below were found in one sample sequenced in a study of vaccination effects on CD4 cells after COVID-19 (dated by TCRdb to about 2022). Libraries were constructed by the immunoSEQ multiplex PCR assay. TCRdb provides this immuneACCESS table in a form limited to in-frame rearrangements. Some clones are lacking; in checked studies, under half of them reflect an unresolved V gene, and why the rest are absent is not known. Recorded for this sample are approximately 83,000 clones; over 75% of them occurred a single time. The ten largest clones capture about 1.2% of the sample. To identify antigen-specific CD4+ T cell clonotypes by their expansion, the ViraFEST assay first stimulated PBMC with viral peptide pools and then applied TCR sequencing. After less than 13 days of culture, CD4+ T cells were isolated with the EasySep CD4+ T cell isolation kit. Each participant received two doses of an mRNA SARS-CoV-2 vaccine, either BNT162b2 or mRNA-1273.

These receptors have no known antigen. The sample here was CD4+ T cells from PBMCs cultured with HCoV-OC43 spike peptides, taken after COVID-19 vaccination. The sample's cell subset or site label, decoded: HCoV-OC43 spike overlapping peptide pool stimulation. The receptors derive from a human donor who received a COVID-19 vaccine.

This clone was seen a handful of times. This chain uses TRBV10-1 with TRBJ2-3; D ambiguous. The CDR3 has 15 residues. Germline V gene data show CDR1 as WNHNN and CDR2 as SYGVQD (reference sequence). V lost 3 bases, J lost 1 base, and 11 bases lay in between. The chain's CDR3 is CASSEMLVGTDTQYF. The CDR3 DNA follows: TGCGCCAGCAGTGAAATGCTTGTCGGCACAGATACGCAGTATTTT.

The V call is TRBV10-2, the J call TRBJ1-2; 7 nucleotides match TRBD1. J lost 3 bases, V lost 7 bases, and 5 bases had no gene match. This CDR3 comprises 13 residues. Germline V gives CDR1 WSHSY, CDR2 SAAADI. The CDR3 nucleotides read TGCGCCAGCAAGAAAGGACAGGACTATGGCTACACCTTC. It encodes CASKKGQDYGYTF.

V and J are TRBV5-1 and TRBJ2-5; D unresolved. Trimming removed 3 bases from V and 2 bases from J, with 8 bases in between. Germline-derived CDR1 and CDR2 are SGHRS and YFSETQ. This CDR3 is built from 13 residues. The CDR3 nucleotides are TGCGCCAGCAGCTCCCCGAATCAAGAGACCCAGTACTTC. Translated, it gives CASSSPNQETQYF.

This clone is a singleton in its sample. V is TRBV28 and J is TRBJ2-2; 9 bases align to TRBD2. Trimming at V came to 10 bases and at J to 4 bases, leaving 7 bases not matched to a gene. Germline loops: CDR1 MDHEN, CDR2 SYDVKM. This CDR3 comprises 14 residues. The DNA for the CDR3 is TGTGCCACTCAATTAGCGGGGGTCACCGGGGAGCTGTTTTTT. It translates to CATQLAGVTGELFF.

The chain links TRBV12-5 to TRBJ2-3, with D maybe TRBD1 (6 bases). This CDR3 has 15 residues. Trimming took off 2 bases at V and 7 bases at J, with 16 bases between the two ends. Germline V CDR1 and CDR2: LGHNT, FRNRAP. CDR3 loop: CASGLTRTDLNTQYF. CDR3 in DNA: TGTGCTAGTGGTTTGACCCGGACAGATCTCAATACGCAGTATTTT.

The chain joins TRBV23-1 to TRBJ1-6; maybe TRBD1 (5 bases). TRBV23-1 is reported as an ORF; its role is uncertain. The CDR3 loop spans 17 amino acids. Between the trimmed V and J ends, which lost 0 bases and 2 bases, there was a span of 11 bases. The CDR3 DNA reads TGCGCCAGCAGTCAATCAAGGGGCGGACCCTATAATTCACCCCTCCACTTT. Translating it yields CASSQSRGGPYNSPLHF.

CDR3 region: CASSLWQPMNTEAFF. The CDR3 DNA is TGTGCCAGCAGTTTATGGCAGCCGATGAACACTGAAGCTTTCTTT. The chain recombines TRBV28 with TRBJ1-1; unclear D gene. The CDR3 loop spans 15 amino acids. V lost 0 bases and J 0 bases, leaving 8 bases between the germline ends. Germline loops: CDR1 MDHEN, CDR2 SYDVKM.

The V call is TRBV6-6, the J call TRBJ1-5, with a weak D call TRBD1 (6 bases). Germline V CDR1 and CDR2: MNHNY, SVGAGI (reference sequence). V was pared by 5 bases and J by 6 bases, with 11 bases between. The CDR3 length is 13 residues. CDR3 protein: CASSTGQIQPQHF. Here the CDR3 DNA reads TGTGCCAGCAGTACAGGACAGATTCAGCCCCAGCATTTT.

This clone was counted only a few times. V usage is TRBV6-5 and J usage is TRBJ1-6; no reliable D call. Deletions cut 7 bases from V and 8 bases from J, with 18 bases between. CDR1 is MNHEY, CDR2 SVGAGI, per germline. The CDR3 is made up of 15 amino acids. The CDR3 is CASTTLGRADSPLHF. The CDR3, as DNA: TGTGCCAGCACCACCCTCGGGAGGGCGGATTCACCCCTCCACTTT.

The chain links TRBV12-5 to TRBJ1-4, with a possible D match to TRBD1 (6 bases). V shed 4 bases and J shed 5 bases, with 20 bases lying between them. CDR1 and CDR2 (germline): LGHNT, FRNRAP. The CDR3 consists of 17 residues. The CDR3: CASGSLEGVADNEKLFF. CDR3 nucleotide sequence: TGTGCTAGTGGTTCCCTCGAGGGGGTAGCTGACAATGAAAAACTGTTTTTT.

The rearrangement links TRBV10-3 to TRBJ1-2; D ambiguous. V dropped 0 bases and J dropped 2 bases, with 7 bases sitting between them. CDR1 and CDR2 from the germline V gene are ENHRY and SYGVKD. The CDR3 is 14 residues long. The CDR3, as DNA: TGTGCCATCAGTGAGTCTCTAACAAACTATGGCTACACCTTC. It encodes CAISESLTNYGYTF.

The chain joins TRBV19 to TRBJ1-4; no definite D call. CDR3 size: 11 residues. V lost 6 bases and J lost 5, with 4 bases in between. Germline values: CDR1 LNHDA, CDR2 SQIVND (reference sequence). CDR3 nucleotide sequence: TGTGCCAGTAGCTTAAATGAAAAACTGTTTTTT. Amino acid sequence: CASSLNEKLFF.

V usage is TRBV7-2 and J usage is TRBJ1-2; 9 positions agree with TRBD1. This CDR3 contains 16 residues. V lost 2 bases, J lost 5 bases, and 9 bases stayed unmatched. Germline assignment: CDR1 SGHTA and CDR2 FQGNSA. CDR3 DNA: TGTGCCAGCAGCTTATACGGGGACAGGGTCCTTTATGGCTACACCTTC. Its protein is CASSLYGDRVLYGYTF.

In its sample, this clone was seen a few times. J is TRBJ1-1 and V is TRBV27; 7 nucleotides line up with TRBD1. Germline lookup yields CDR1 MNHEY and CDR2 SMNVEV (reference sequence). V lost 2 bases to trimming and J lost 6 bases; unmatched junction nucleotides: 3. This CDR3 region has 13 residues. Here the CDR3 reads CASSLRGGAEAFF. CDR3 bases: TGTGCCAGCAGTTTAAGAGGGGGCGCTGAAGCTTTCTTT.

The CDR3 DNA follows: TGTGCCTGGAGTCTCCAGGGAGGAGGGGGCTACACCTTC. Amino acids: CAWSLQGGGGYTF. The chain combines TRBV30 with TRBJ1-2; tentative D call: TRBD1 (5 bases). The CDR3 length is 13 residues. V lost 2 bases and J lost 8, with 15 bases in between. The germline V gene encodes CDR1 GTSNPN and CDR2 SVGIG (reference sequence).

This chain links TRBV5-4 with TRBJ1-2, with TRBD1 matching over 7 bases. The ends lost 2 bases at V and 6 bases at J; junction bases unmatched: 1. Germline V gene sequence: CDR1 SGHNT, CDR2 YYREEE (reference sequence). This CDR3 has 12 amino acids. The CDR3 loop is CASSLQGNGYTF. In DNA form, the CDR3 reads TGTGCCAGCAGCTTACAGGGGAATGGCTACACCTTC.

This sequence joins TRBV13 and TRBJ1-1, with TRBD1 matching over 7 bases. V trimming: 3 bases; J trimming: 5 bases; junction bases outside the gene matches: 6. Germline values: CDR1 PRHDT, CDR2 FYEKMQ (reference sequence). This CDR3 spans 14 amino acids. The CDR3 nucleotides are TGTGCCAGCAGCTTGGGAGACAGGGTGACTGAAGCTTTCTTT. It specifies CASSLGDRVTEAFF.

The V and J genes are TRBV2 and TRBJ2-5; 7 nucleotides line up with TRBD1. The CDR3 sequence is 13 residues long. The ends lost 7 bases at V and 5 bases at J; junction bases unmatched: 7. Germline V gives CDR1 SNHLY, CDR2 FYNNEI. The CDR3 region has the DNA TGTGCCAGCACTGGGACAGCCAGGGAGACCCAGTACTTC. It translates to CASTGTARETQYF.

The chain carries TRBV24-1 and TRBJ1-4; TRBD1 matches at 8 bases. This CDR3 is 15 amino acids long. Germline V gene sequence: CDR1 KGHDR, CDR2 SFDVKD. Trimming took 4 bases from V and 5 from J; bases not matched to a gene: 5. The CDR3 nucleotides are TGTGCCACCAGTGAAACCGGGACAGGAAATGAAAAACTGTTTTTT. Translating gives CATSETGTGNEKLFF.